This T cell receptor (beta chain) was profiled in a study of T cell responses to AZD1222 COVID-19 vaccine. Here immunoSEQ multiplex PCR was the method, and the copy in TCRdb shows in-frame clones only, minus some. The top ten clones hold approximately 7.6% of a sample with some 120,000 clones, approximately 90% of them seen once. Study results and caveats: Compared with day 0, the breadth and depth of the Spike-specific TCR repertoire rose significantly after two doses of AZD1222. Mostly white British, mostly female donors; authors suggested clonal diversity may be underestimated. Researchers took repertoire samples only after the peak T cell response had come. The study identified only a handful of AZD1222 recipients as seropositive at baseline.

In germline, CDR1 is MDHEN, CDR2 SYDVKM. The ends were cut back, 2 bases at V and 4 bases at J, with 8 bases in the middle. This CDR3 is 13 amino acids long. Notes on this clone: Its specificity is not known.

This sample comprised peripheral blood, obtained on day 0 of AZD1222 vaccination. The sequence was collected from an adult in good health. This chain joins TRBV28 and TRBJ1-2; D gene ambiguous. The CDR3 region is CASSLVGSYGYTF. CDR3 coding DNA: TGTGCCAGCAGTTTAGTCGGGTCCTATGGCTACACCTTC.